Given below is one TCR beta chain in context. What it binds is unknown. The data belong to a study of cytomegalovirus exposure and HLA in healthy donors. Study-wide context: From donors who were HLA-typed, an early data release held around 80 million unique TCRs.

From germline, CDR1 is LNHDA and CDR2 SQIVND (reference sequence). The length of the CDR3 is 12 residues. Trimming took 9 bases from V and 4 from J; bases not matched to a gene: 3. The PCR ran on 60 Vbeta and 13 Jbeta primers. Profiled with immunoSEQ multiplex PCR; TCRdb holds only in-frame clones, not every one. The sample yields about 140,000 clones, approximately 80% seen once. Findings of the study overall: When presence/absence was analysed, sequencing depth was taken to be roughly uniform across donors. Later on, an analysis found that several of the most significant clusters appeared to be linked to common viral pathogens, which included parvovirus B19. Later findings reportedly placed an Asian-associated ancestry cluster below the approximately 670-donor mean for N-insertions.

Sequencing was carried out using PBMCs. The rearrangement joins TRBV19 to TRBJ1-2, with TRBD1 matching 9 bases. The clonotype comes from a woman aged 18-29 years in good health and CMV-seropositive. The CDR3 protein is CASLTGGYGYTF. As DNA, the CDR3 is TGTGCCAGCTTGACAGGGGGCTATGGCTACACCTTC.